The clone carrying this TCR beta chain was observed once. Antigen unknown. The CDR3 has 15 amino acids. V was clipped by 5 bases and J by 3 bases; unmatched bases: 7. Germline V lookup: CDR1 MNHEY, CDR2 SVGEGT. These data come from a study of T cell responses to AZD1222 COVID-19 vaccine. Whole-study context: Pooling of second doses given at about 4 or about 12 weeks was done.

Study-wide findings and caveats: Among those given AZD1222, only five or six were seropositive at baseline. In a largely white British group with more females than males, clonal diversity was possibly underestimated.

The protocol was immunoSEQ multiplex PCR, while the TCRdb copy is restricted to in-frame clones and leaves out a portion. The table shows around 120,000 clones, with around 87% occurring only once. This specimen was peripheral blood, taken on day 0 of AZD1222 vaccination. The source is an adult in good health. The chain employs TRBV6-2 or TRBV6-3 and TRBJ1-5; 7 nucleotides match TRBD1. The CDR3 sequence is CASSPGQGDNQPQHF. The CDR3 DNA reads as TGTGCCAGCAGTCCCGGGCAGGGGGACAATCAGCCCCAGCATTTT.